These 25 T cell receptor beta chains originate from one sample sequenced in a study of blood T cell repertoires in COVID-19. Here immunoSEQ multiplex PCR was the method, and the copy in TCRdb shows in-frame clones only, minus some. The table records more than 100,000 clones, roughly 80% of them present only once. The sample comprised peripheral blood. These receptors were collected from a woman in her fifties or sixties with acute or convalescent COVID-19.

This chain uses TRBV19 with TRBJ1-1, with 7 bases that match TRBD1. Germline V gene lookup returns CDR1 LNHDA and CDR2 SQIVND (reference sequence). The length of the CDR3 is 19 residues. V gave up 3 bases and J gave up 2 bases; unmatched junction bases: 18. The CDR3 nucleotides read TGTGCCAGTAGTATGGGTAGGGGCAGGGGGGTGAGGTCAAACACTGAAGCTTTCTTT. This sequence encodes CASSMGRGRGVRSNTEAFF.

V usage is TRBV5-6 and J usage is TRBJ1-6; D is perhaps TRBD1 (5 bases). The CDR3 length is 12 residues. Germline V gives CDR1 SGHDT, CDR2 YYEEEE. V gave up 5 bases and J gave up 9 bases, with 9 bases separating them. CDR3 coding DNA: TGTGCCAGCAGGGGCAGGGCTTCACCCCTCCACTTT. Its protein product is CASRGRASPLHF.

The CDR3: CASSPQATTEQYF. For the CDR3, the DNA is TGTGCCAGCAGCCCGCAAGCCACCACCGAGCAGTACTTC. The chain joins TRBV5-5 to TRBJ2-7; D remains ambiguous. Trimming pared 4 bases from V and 6 bases from J, leaving 14 bases between. Germline V CDR1 and CDR2: SGHKS, YYEKEE (reference sequence). This CDR3 spans 13 amino acids.

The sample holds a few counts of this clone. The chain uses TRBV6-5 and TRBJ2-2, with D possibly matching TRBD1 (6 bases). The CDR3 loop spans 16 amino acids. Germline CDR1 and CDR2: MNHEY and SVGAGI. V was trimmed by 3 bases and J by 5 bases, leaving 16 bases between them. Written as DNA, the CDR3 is TGTGCCAGCAGTTATCGGCAGGGGTTTGGTACCGGGGAGCTGTTTTTT. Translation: CASSYRQGFGTGELFF.

For the CDR3, the DNA is TGTGCCAGCAGTTACTCGAGGGCGGGATGGGAAAAACTGTTTTTT. This codes for CASSYSRAGWEKLFF. The gene calls are TRBV6-5 and TRBJ1-4; D gene ambiguous. The CDR3 length is 15 residues. CDR1 and CDR2 from the germline V gene are MNHEY and SVGAGI. The V end was cut by 0 bases, the J end by 8 bases, with 13 bases between.

CDR3 residues: CSEPDRVAFF. CDR3 in DNA: TGCAGCGAACCGGACAGGGTGGCTTTCTTT. This chain links TRBV29-1 with TRBJ1-1; 8 nucleotides align to TRBD1. J gave up 11 bases and V 7 bases, and 6 bases lay outside the gene matches. Looked up from germline, CDR1 is SQVTM and CDR2 is ANQGSEA. The CDR3 runs to 10 residues.

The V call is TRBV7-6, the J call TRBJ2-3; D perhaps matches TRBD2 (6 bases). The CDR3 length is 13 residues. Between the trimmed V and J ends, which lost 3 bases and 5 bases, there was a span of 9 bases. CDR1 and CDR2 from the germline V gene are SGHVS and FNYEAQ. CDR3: CASSLGLGDTQYF. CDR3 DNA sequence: TGTGCCAGCAGCTTGGGACTGGGAGATACGCAGTATTTT.

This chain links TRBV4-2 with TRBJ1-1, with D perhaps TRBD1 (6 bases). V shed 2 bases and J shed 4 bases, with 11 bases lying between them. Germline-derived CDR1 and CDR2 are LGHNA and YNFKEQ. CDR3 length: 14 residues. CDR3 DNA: TGTGCCAGCAGCCAAACCCCAGGGGCCACTGAAGCTTTCTTT. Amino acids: CASSQTPGATEAFF.

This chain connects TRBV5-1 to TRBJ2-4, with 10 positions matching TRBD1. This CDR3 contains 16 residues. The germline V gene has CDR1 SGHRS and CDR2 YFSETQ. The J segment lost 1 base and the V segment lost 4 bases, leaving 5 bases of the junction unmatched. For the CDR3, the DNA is TGCGCCAGCAGCGAAGGGGACAGGGGTGCCAAAAACATTCAGTACTTC. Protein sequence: CASSEGDRGAKNIQYF.

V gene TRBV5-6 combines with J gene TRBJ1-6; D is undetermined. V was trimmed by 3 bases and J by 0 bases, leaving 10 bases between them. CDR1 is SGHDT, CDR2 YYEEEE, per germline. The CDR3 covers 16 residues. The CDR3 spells CASSYTVSSYNSPLHF. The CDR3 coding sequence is TGTGCCAGCAGCTATACAGTGAGCTCCTATAATTCACCCCTCCACTTT.

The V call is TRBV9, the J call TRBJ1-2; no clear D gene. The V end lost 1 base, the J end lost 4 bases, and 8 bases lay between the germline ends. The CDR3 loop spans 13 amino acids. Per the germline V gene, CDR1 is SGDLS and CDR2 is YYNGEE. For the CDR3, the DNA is TGTGCCAGCAGCGTATCCGGTACCTATGGCTACACCTTC. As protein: CASSVSGTYGYTF.

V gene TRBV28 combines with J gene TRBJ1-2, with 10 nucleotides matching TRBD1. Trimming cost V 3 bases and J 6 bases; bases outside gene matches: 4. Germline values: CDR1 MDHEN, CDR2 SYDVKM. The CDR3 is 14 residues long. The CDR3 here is CASSLTGGDDGYTF. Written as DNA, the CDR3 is TGTGCCAGCAGTTTGACAGGGGGCGACGATGGCTACACCTTC.

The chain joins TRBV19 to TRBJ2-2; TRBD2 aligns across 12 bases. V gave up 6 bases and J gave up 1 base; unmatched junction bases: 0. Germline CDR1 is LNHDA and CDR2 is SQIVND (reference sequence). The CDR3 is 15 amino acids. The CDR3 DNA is TGTGCCAGTAGGGGACTAGCGGGGAACACCGGGGAGCTGTTTTTT. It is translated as CASRGLAGNTGELFF.

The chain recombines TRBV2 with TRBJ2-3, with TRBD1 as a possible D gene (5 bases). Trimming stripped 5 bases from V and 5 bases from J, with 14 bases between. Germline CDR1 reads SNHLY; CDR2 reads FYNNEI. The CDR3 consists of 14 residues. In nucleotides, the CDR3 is TGTGCCAGCAGTAGTCAGGGTGGCGGAGATACGCAGTATTTT. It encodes CASSSQGGGDTQYF.

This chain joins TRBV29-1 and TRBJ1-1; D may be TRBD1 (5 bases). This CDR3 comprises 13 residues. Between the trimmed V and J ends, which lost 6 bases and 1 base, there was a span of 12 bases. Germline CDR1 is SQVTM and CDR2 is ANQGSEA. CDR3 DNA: TGCAGCGTCTCAGGGATTTCGAACACTGAAGCTTTCTTT. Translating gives CSVSGISNTEAFF.

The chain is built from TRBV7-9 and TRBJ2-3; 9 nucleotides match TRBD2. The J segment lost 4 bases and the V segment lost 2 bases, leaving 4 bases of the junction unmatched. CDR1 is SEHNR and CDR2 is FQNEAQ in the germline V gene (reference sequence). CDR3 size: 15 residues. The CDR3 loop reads CASSLPSGEADTQYF. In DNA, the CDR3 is TGTGCCAGCAGCTTACCTAGCGGGGAGGCAGATACGCAGTATTTT.

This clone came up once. The chain's CDR3 is CASSVGASTSGELFF. CDR3 in DNA: TGTGCCAGCAGCGTGGGGGCGTCGACAAGCGGGGAGCTGTTTTTT. The V gene is TRBV9, the J gene TRBJ2-2, with D maybe TRBD1 (6 bases). CDR1 SGDLS and CDR2 YYNGEE come from the germline V gene. The CDR3 runs 15 residues. The germline V and J ends were trimmed by 2 bases and 7 bases, with 15 bases remaining between them.

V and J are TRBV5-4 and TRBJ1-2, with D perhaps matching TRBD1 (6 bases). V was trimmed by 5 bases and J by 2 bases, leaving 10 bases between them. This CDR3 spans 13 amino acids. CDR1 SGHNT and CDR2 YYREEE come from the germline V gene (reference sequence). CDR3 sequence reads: CASRRTGNYGYTF. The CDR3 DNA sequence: TGTGCCAGCAGGCGTACAGGGAACTATGGCTACACCTTC.

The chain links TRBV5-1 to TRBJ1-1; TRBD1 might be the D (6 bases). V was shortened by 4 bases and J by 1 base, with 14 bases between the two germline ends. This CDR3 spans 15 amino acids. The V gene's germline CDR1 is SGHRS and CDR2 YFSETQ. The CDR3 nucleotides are TGCGCCAGCAGCATAGGACAGACCCAGAACACTGAAGCTTTCTTT. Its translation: CASSIGQTQNTEAFF. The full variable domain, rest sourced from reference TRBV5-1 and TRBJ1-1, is KAGVTQTPRYLIKTRGQQVTLSCSPISGHRSVSWYQQTPGQGLQFLFEYFSETQRNKGNFPGRFSGRQFSNSRSEMNVSTLELGDSALYLCASSIGQTQNTEAFFGQGTRLTVV.

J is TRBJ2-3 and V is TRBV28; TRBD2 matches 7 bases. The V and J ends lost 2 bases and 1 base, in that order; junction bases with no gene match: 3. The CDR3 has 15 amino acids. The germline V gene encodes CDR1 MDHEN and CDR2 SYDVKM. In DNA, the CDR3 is TGTGCCAGCAGTTTAAGCGGGGCCGGCACAGATACGCAGTATTTT. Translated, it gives CASSLSGAGTDTQYF.

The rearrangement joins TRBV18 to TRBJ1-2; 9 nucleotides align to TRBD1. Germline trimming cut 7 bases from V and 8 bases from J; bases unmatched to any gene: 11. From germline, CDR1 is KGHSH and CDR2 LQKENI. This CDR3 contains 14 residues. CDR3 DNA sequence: TGTGCCAGCTTTGCGGGACAGGGAATGGGAGGCTACACCTTC. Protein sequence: CASFAGQGMGGYTF.

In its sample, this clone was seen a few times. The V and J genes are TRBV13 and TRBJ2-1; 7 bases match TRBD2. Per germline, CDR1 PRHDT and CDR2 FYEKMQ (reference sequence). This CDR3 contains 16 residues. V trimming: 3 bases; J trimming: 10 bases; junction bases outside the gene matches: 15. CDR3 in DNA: TGTGCCAGCAGCTTTAATGTCGGCGGGGGACGAGGGGAGCAGTTCTTC. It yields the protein CASSFNVGGGRGEQFF. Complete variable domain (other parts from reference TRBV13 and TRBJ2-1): AAGVIQSPRHLIKEKRETATLKCYPIPRHDTVYWYQQGPGQDPQFLISFYEKMQSDKGSIPDRFSAQQFSDYHSELNMSSLELGDSALYFCASSFNVGGGRGEQFFGPGTRLTVL.

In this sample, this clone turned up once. The CDR3 here is CSVRNSGGLDTQYF. As DNA, the CDR3 is TGCAGCGTAAGGAATAGCGGGGGTCTAGATACGCAGTATTTT. The J gene is TRBJ2-3, the V gene TRBV29-1; TRBD2 matches at 9 bases. The CDR3 is 14 residues long. Looked up from germline, CDR1 is SQVTM and CDR2 is ANQGSEA. The V segment lost 6 bases and the J segment 5 bases; nucleotides outside the gene matches: 9.

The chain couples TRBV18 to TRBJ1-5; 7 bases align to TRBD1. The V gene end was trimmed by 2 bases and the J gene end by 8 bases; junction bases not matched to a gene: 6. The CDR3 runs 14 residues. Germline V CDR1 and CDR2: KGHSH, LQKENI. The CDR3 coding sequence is TGTGCCAGCTCACCAGAGGGGGCGCGGAAGCCCCAGCATTTT. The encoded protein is CASSPEGARKPQHF.

CDR3 sequence reads: CASSLGTDSYNEQFF. The CDR3 nucleotides are TGCGCCAGCAGCCTCGGGACAGACTCCTACAATGAGCAGTTCTTC. V is TRBV5-1 and J is TRBJ2-1; 7 bases agree with TRBD1. The CDR3 loop spans 15 amino acids. V gave up 4 bases and J gave up 0 bases; unmatched junction bases: 4. Per the germline V gene, CDR1 is SGHRS and CDR2 is YFSETQ.